The source of this T cell receptor (beta chain) is a study of T cell clonality in common variable immunodeficiency. Findings and limits, study-wide: In common variable immunodeficiency, TCR beta chains reportedly carried fewer deletions and N-nucleotide insertions.

Assay: immunoSEQ multiplex PCR; the TCRdb copy retains only in-frame clones and omits some. The table records some 17,000 clones without singletons, the ten largest covering around 13%. The CDR3 length is 14 residues. V was clipped by 1 base and J by 6 bases, with 13 bases between them. Per germline, CDR1 SGHVS and CDR2 FQNEAQ. This clone occurred a few times. The antigen is not known. The observed sequence ends 3 residues before the CDR3 terminus, with the missing tail filled in from the germline J gene. The rearrangement joins TRBV7-8 to TRBJ2-7, with TRBD2 as a possible D gene (6 bases). The TCR sequence derives from a human donor with common variable immunodeficiency. Sequencing used peripheral blood mononuclear cells. The part of the CDR3 DNA that was read is TGTGCCAGCAGCTTAGGGGACTTCCTCGGCGAG. This sequence encodes CASSLGDFLGE. The complete CDR3 reads CASSLGDFLGEQYF.